One sample yielded the 26 T cell receptor beta chains listed below, sequenced in a study of T cell repertoires in cytomegalovirus infection (dated by TCRdb to about 2019). What the treatment or condition label conveys for this sample: in vitro stimulation with specific CMV peptide epitopes to enrich CMV-specific T cells. Sequencing relied on an Illumina HiSeq 1500. TCRdb's own reprocessing of the public reads used fastp at Q25 and MiXCR and kept productive beta chains. CDR3 protein sequences are deduplicated, and each keeps its most common genes and DNA. The sample table records roughly 860,000 distinct CDR3 sequences; approximately 32% of these occur just once. The ten most abundant clones make up 9.5% to 15% of the sample. These receptors have no identified antigens. Sequenced material: cultured CD8+ T cells from PBMCs, taken from culture after CMV antigen stimulation. The receptors stem from a human donor in good health (CMV status not recorded). Some clones in this sample may be carry-over from other donors' samples.

The rearrangement joins TRBV19 to TRBJ2-7; possibly TRBD1 or TRBD2 for D (5 bases each). V lost 9 bases, J lost 3 bases, and 24 bases lay in between. Germline CDR1 LNHDA, CDR2 SQIVND (reference sequence). The CDR3 is 16 residues long. The CDR3 region is CARRSRGGGGIYEQYV. The DNA for the CDR3 is TGTGCCAGAAGATCTCGGGGCGGAGGTGGAATCTACGAGCAGTACGTC.

This clonotype was counted ten times or more. V usage is TRBV7-2 and J usage is TRBJ1-1, with D unclear. Per germline, CDR1 SGHTA and CDR2 FQGNSA. V was cut by 3 bases and J by 2 bases, with 4 bases left in between. The CDR3 loop spans 12 amino acids. The CDR3 sequence: CASSFFNTEAFF. The CDR3, as DNA: TGTGCCAGCAGCTTTTTTAACACTGAAGCTTTCTTT. Looking up the rest from reference TRBV7-2 and TRBJ1-1 gives the full variable domain: GAGVSQSPSNKVTEKGKDVELRCDPISGHTALYWYRQSLGQGLEFLIYFQGNSAPDKSGLPSDRFSAERTGGSVSTLTIQRTQQEDSAVYLCASSFFNTEAFFGQGTRLTVV.

V gene TRBV19 combines with J gene TRBJ1-1; D not resolved. Germline assignment: CDR1 LNHDA and CDR2 SQIVND (reference sequence). Trimming shortened V by 2 bases and J by 6 bases, and 16 bases separated the two germline ends. This CDR3 has 15 amino acids. CDR3 region: CASSIIPWRRAEAFF. CDR3 DNA: TGTGCCAGTAGTATAATTCCGTGGCGAAGGGCTGAAGCTTTCTTT.

The V call is TRBV20-1, the J call TRBJ2-3; tentatively, D is TRBD1 (6 bases). There are 14 residues in the CDR3. V dropped 5 bases and J dropped 2 bases, with 14 bases sitting between them. Germline V gene lookup returns CDR1 DFQATT and CDR2 SNEGSKA (reference sequence). The CDR3 loop reads CSAEDRMNTDTQYF. The CDR3 DNA follows: TGCAGTGCTGAGGACAGAATGAACACAGATACGCAGTATTTT.

This clonotype occurred many times. V usage is TRBV19 and J usage is TRBJ1-1; 7 positions agree with TRBD1. Losses at the gene ends were 4 bases for V and 1 base for J; bases not matched to a gene: 3. The V gene's germline CDR1 is LNHDA and CDR2 SQIVND (reference sequence). The CDR3 spans 14 residues. CDR3 in DNA: TGTGCCAGTAGTACCTCAGGGGGGAACACTGAAGCTTTCTTT. It encodes CASSTSGGNTEAFF.

This clonotype was observed a handful of times. CDR3 in DNA: TGCGCCAGCAGCCAAGACCCGACAGGGATATACACTGAAGCTTTCTTT. Protein: CASSQDPTGIYTEAFF. The V and J genes are TRBV4-1 and TRBJ1-1, with TRBD1 matching 7 bases. The V and J ends lost 0 bases and 3 bases, in that order; junction bases with no gene match: 7. The germline CDR1 and CDR2 sequences are MGHRA and YSYEKL. CDR3 length: 16 amino acids.

Many counts were recorded for this clonotype. The chain employs TRBV7-2 and TRBJ2-3, with TRBD1 identical over 7 bases. V trimming: 4 bases; J trimming: 5 bases; junction bases outside the gene matches: 6. Looked up from germline, CDR1 is SGHTA and CDR2 is FQGNSA. The CDR3 sequence is 14 residues long. The CDR3 nucleotides are TGTGCCAGCAGCTGGTTTACAGGGGTAGATACGCAGTATTTT. Translating it yields CASSWFTGVDTQYF. The entire variable domain, with the rest obtained from reference TRBV7-2 and TRBJ2-3, is as follows: GAGVSQSPSNKVTEKGKDVELRCDPISGHTALYWYRQSLGQGLEFLIYFQGNSAPDKSGLPSDRFSAERTGGSVSTLTIQRTQQEDSAVYLCASSWFTGVDTQYFGPGTRLTVL.

The table lists this clonotype with a few counts. This chain uses TRBV7-9 with TRBJ2-7; TRBD2 matches at 10 bases. Germline V gene sequence: CDR1 SEHNR, CDR2 FQNEAQ (reference sequence). There are 16 residues in the CDR3. With 3 bases clipped from V and 2 bases from J, the junction kept 7 bases outside the gene matches. This CDR3 reads CASSLPSSGGTYEQYF. CDR3 bases: TGTGCCAGCAGCTTGCCTTCTAGCGGGGGTACCTACGAGCAGTACTTC. Filled out from reference TRBV7-9 and TRBJ2-7, the complete variable domain reads DTGVSQNPRHKITKRGQNVTFRCDPISEHNRLYWYRQTLGQGPEFLTYFQNEAQLEKSRLLSDRFSAERPKGSFSTLEIQRTEQGDSAMYLCASSLPSSGGTYEQYFGPGTRLTVT.

The sample holds many counts of this clonotype. This rearrangement joins TRBV7-6 to TRBJ1-6, with D maybe TRBD1 (5 bases). Trimming left V 1 base short and J 7 bases short, with 17 bases between. Germline-derived CDR1 and CDR2 are SGHVS and FNYEAQ. The length of the CDR3 is 17 residues. For the CDR3, the DNA is TGTGCCAGCAGCTTAGACAGGACCGGACAAAAAAATTCACCCCTCCACTTT. Encoded protein: CASSLDRTGQKNSPLHF.

V gene TRBV15 combines with J gene TRBJ1-6; D uncertain. Trimming left V 0 bases short and J 8 bases short, with 17 bases between. In germline, CDR1 is LNHNV, CDR2 YYDKDF (reference sequence). The CDR3 runs to 17 residues. CDR3 nucleotide sequence: TGTGCCACCAGCAGAGATAGGAGGTCCCACGGCGATTCACCCCTCCACTTT. This translates into CATSRDRRSHGDSPLHF. The whole variable domain, filled in from reference TRBV15 and TRBJ1-6, reads DAMVIQNPRYQVTQFGKPVTLSCSQTLNHNVMYWYQQKSSQAPKLLFHYYDKDFNNEADTPDNFQSRRPNTSFCFLDIRSPGLGDTAMYLCATSRDRRSHGDSPLHFGNGTRLTVT.

This clonotype came up a few times. The rearrangement uses TRBV7-9 and TRBJ2-1; tentative D call: TRBD1 (5 bases). Germline lookup yields CDR1 SEHNR and CDR2 FQNEAQ (reference sequence). With 5 bases removed from V and 8 bases from J, the gap between germline ends came to 10 bases. This CDR3 has 12 amino acids. The CDR3 nucleotides are TGTGCCAGCAGCGTCAGGGTTGATGAGCAGTTCTTC. Translated: CASSVRVDEQFF.

The sample holds many counts of this clonotype. The chain has TRBV7-2 and TRBJ1-4; D gene unclear. Trimming removed 3 bases from V and 0 bases from J, with 8 bases in between. The CDR3 is 15 amino acids. Germline CDR1 and CDR2: SGHTA and FQGNSA. The CDR3 nucleotides read TGTGCCAGCAGCTTCGAGTTTGCAACTAATGAAAAACTGTTTTTT. Its translation: CASSFEFATNEKLFF.

There are a few counts of this clonotype. The J gene is TRBJ2-5, the V gene TRBV5-5; weak D call: TRBD1 (6 bases). The CDR3 is 15 amino acids. Germline CDR1 is SGHKS and CDR2 is YYEKEE (reference sequence). Trimming took 2 bases from V and 4 from J, leaving 15 bases between them. The CDR3 spells CASSFEGVIVETQYF. The CDR3 DNA reads TGTGCCAGCAGCTTTGAGGGGGTAATAGTAGAGACCCAGTACTTC.

This clonotype was picked up one time. The conserved final phenylalanine or tryptophan is absent from the CDR3, which likely points to a read error. The limits of the CDR3 on the DNA are not certain, so only TCRdb's listed CDR3 is given. The gene calls are TRBV27 and TRBJ1-2. Germline CDR1 is MNHEY and CDR2 is SMNVEV (reference sequence). Ends included, the CDR3 has 8 residues. CDR3 loop: CANRRTDL.

On this clonotype itself: A junction end diverges from the germline sequence, so it may reflect a read error. The J gene is TRBJ1-5, the V gene TRBV28; D uncertain. From germline, CDR1 is MDHEN and CDR2 SYDVKM. The CDR3 is 11 residues long. The CDR3 region has the DNA TGTGCCAGCAGTTTATCTCACGAAAGGAATTTT. This encodes CASSLSHERNF.

The table lists this clonotype with a few counts. The chain employs TRBV12-3 or TRBV12-4 and TRBJ1-4; maybe TRBD1 (5 bases). This CDR3 spans 14 amino acids. The V end was cut by 6 bases, the J end by 6 bases, with 14 bases between. The CDR3 DNA follows: TGTGCCAGCAGCTCGTCGGGGCTCGATGAAAAACTGTTTTTT. Translation gives CASSSSGLDEKLFF.

V and J are TRBV15 and TRBJ2-2, with a tentative D call TRBD1 (5 bases). Trimming stripped 0 bases from V and 5 bases from J, with 16 bases between. Germline CDR1 reads LNHNV; CDR2 reads YYDKDF (reference sequence). This CDR3 has 17 amino acids. The CDR3 protein is CATSRDGAGMGTGELFF. In DNA, the CDR3 is TGTGCCACCAGCAGAGATGGGGCAGGGATGGGAACCGGGGAGCTGTTTTTT.

This clonotype was observed many times. The chain has TRBV27 and TRBJ2-1; D is possibly TRBD1 (6 bases). The CDR3 runs 14 residues. Germline values: CDR1 MNHEY, CDR2 SMNVEV (reference sequence). The ends were cut back, 5 bases at V and 6 bases at J, with 14 bases in the middle. CDR3 sequence reads: CASSEYREFNEQFF. Here the CDR3 DNA reads TGTGCCAGCAGTGAATACAGGGAGTTCAATGAGCAGTTCTTC.

This clonotype was seen only a few times. The rearrangement links TRBV12-3 or TRBV12-4 to TRBJ2-1, with 13 bases aligning to TRBD2. Trimming removed 5 bases from V and 0 bases from J; junction bases left unmatched: 10. The CDR3 has 19 amino acids. The CDR3 DNA sequence: TGTGCCAGCAGTCCTGGACTAGCGGGGGCCCTTAGCTCCTACAATGAGCAGTTCTTC. Translated, it gives CASSPGLAGALSSYNEQFF.

This clonotype showed up just a few times. The chain carries TRBV4-1 and TRBJ2-7; TRBD1 aligns across 9 bases. The V segment lost 6 bases and the J segment 4 bases; nucleotides outside the gene matches: 10. The CDR3 sequence is 15 residues long. CDR1 is MGHRA, CDR2 YSYEKL, per germline. The CDR3 region is CASSPSNRGHYEQYF. The CDR3 bases are TGCGCCAGCAGTCCTTCGAACAGGGGGCATTACGAGCAGTACTTC.

This clonotype appeared a few times. This rearrangement joins TRBV5-8 to TRBJ1-1; tentative D call: TRBD1 (6 bases). The CDR3 sequence is 16 residues long. Germline V gene sequence: CDR1 SGHTS, CDR2 YDEGEE. V was shortened by 4 bases and J by 0 bases, with 16 bases between the two germline ends. The CDR3 region is CASSLRGGFMNTEAFF. CDR3 DNA sequence: TGTGCCAGCAGCCTGAGGGGGGGGTTCATGAACACTGAAGCTTTCTTT.

This clonotype has just a few counts. The chain has TRBV7-8 and TRBJ2-3, with TRBD1 identical over 8 bases. The CDR3 has 20 residues. In germline, CDR1 is SGHVS, CDR2 FQNEAQ. The J segment lost 3 bases and the V segment lost 5 bases, leaving 22 bases of the junction unmatched. The CDR3 DNA reads TGTGCCAGCAGCCTAGGCCCCCGACCCCGGACAGGGATTGGGACAGATACGCAGTATTTT. It is translated as CASSLGPRPRTGIGTDTQYF.

The chain combines TRBV6-2 or TRBV6-3 with TRBJ2-7; D is possibly TRBD1 (5 bases). Germline V gene lookup returns CDR1 MNHEY and CDR2 SVGEGT. The CDR3 totals 14 residues. V was shortened by 0 bases and J by 5 bases, with 11 bases between the two germline ends. The CDR3: CASSYSIWGNEQYF. In DNA form, the CDR3 reads TGTGCCAGCAGTTACTCGATATGGGGCAACGAGCAGTACTTC.

This clonotype was seen more than once but under ten times. V and J are TRBV18 and TRBJ2-5, with TRBD1 matching 7 bases. The V gene end was trimmed by 3 bases and the J gene end by 2 bases; junction bases not matched to a gene: 12. Germline CDR1 KGHSH, CDR2 LQKENI. The CDR3 covers 17 residues. The CDR3 sequence is CASSPVQGIPFQETQYF. The CDR3 bases are TGTGCCAGCTCACCGGTACAGGGGATCCCGTTTCAAGAGACCCAGTACTTC.

The genes are TRBV12-3 or TRBV12-4 and TRBJ1-2; D gene uncertain. The CDR3 is made up of 13 amino acids. V lost 6 bases to trimming and J lost 8 bases, with 16 bases between them. The CDR3 coding sequence is TGTGCCAGCAGCAATGGGCCCAGCGACGGCTACACCTTC. Protein: CASSNGPSDGYTF.

DNA for the CDR3: TGCGCCAGCAGCCAAGACTACCCCTTCAGGCGAGCTAGCACAGATACGCAGTATTTT. Residues: CASSQDYPFRRASTDTQYF. V and J are TRBV4-3 and TRBJ2-3; D is uncertain. In germline, CDR1 is LGHNA, CDR2 YSLEER. Deletions cut 0 bases from V and 0 bases from J, with 19 bases between. This CDR3 is 19 amino acids long.